The 10 T cell receptor beta chains listed next were all sequenced from one sample in a study of T-cell reconstitution after alpha-beta-depleted transplantation in children. Researchers prepared the TCRbeta library using unique molecular identifiers, the study reports. TCRdb itself ran the PCR reads through MiXCR, one entry per CDR3 protein. This sample has a few hundred thousand distinct CDR3 sequences, with approximately 9.5% found just once. This specimen consisted of PBMCs from the stem cell graft donor, obtained from the stem cell graft. These receptors were taken from a human donor who donated a stem cell graft to a child with acute lymphoblastic leukemia.

This sequence joins TRBV25-1 and TRBJ1-2, with D tentatively TRBD1 (6 bases). Germline CDR1 reads MGHDK; CDR2 reads SYGVNS. Trimming removed 6 bases from V and 4 bases from J, with 12 bases in between. This CDR3 region has 13 residues. The CDR3 DNA reads TGTGCCAGCAGCCCGGGACACCTCTATGGCTACACCTTC. Residues: CASSPGHLYGYTF.

This clonotype was counted many times. At one end the junction does not follow the germline gene, possibly because of a read error. V is TRBV3-1 and J is TRBJ2-1; D gene uncertain. The CDR3 runs 14 residues. Germline CDR1 reads LGHDT; CDR2 reads YNNKEL (reference sequence). The CDR3: CASSPFLGYSEQFF. DNA of the CDR3: TGTGCCAGCAGCCCTTTTTTGGGGTACAGTGAGCAGTTCTTC.

This clonotype has ten or more counts. J is TRBJ2-1 and V is TRBV12-3 or TRBV12-4, with D possibly being TRBD1 (5 bases). The CDR3 covers 17 residues. Trimming shortened V by 5 bases and J by 0 bases, and 17 bases separated the two germline ends. The CDR3: CASSRQRTVLSYNEQFF. The DNA of the CDR3 is TGTGCCAGCAGTAGACAGAGGACCGTTCTCTCCTACAATGAGCAGTTCTTC.

The CDR3: CASRGGEGTEAFF. The CDR3 bases are TGCGCCAGCAGAGGGGGAGAGGGCACTGAAGCTTTCTTT. The chain is built from TRBV10-2 and TRBJ1-1, with TRBD1 as a possible D gene (6 bases). The germline V gene has CDR1 WSHSY and CDR2 SAAADI. Trimming shortened V by 6 bases and J by 4 bases, and 12 bases separated the two germline ends. CDR3 length: 13 amino acids.

The rearrangement links TRBV5-1 to TRBJ2-2; no clear D gene. Between the trimmed V and J ends, which lost 1 base and 3 bases, there was a span of 10 bases. Germline V CDR1 and CDR2: SGHRS, YFSETQ. The CDR3 is 15 residues long. The CDR3 loop is CASSLMSLYTGELFF. The CDR3, as DNA: TGCGCCAGCAGCTTGATGTCCCTTTACACCGGGGAGCTGTTTTTT.

This clonotype was detected ten times or more. The CDR3 region is CATSNGRTEQFF. CDR3 in DNA: TGTGCCACCAGCAATGGGCGGACTGAGCAGTTCTTC. V is TRBV15 and J is TRBJ2-1; D not resolved. Per germline, CDR1 LNHNV and CDR2 YYDKDF (reference sequence). The CDR3 spans 12 residues. V lost 4 bases, J lost 9 bases, and 10 bases lay in between.

This clonotype was seen repeatedly, ten times or more. The gene calls are TRBV5-1 and TRBJ2-1; D remains unclear. Germline assignment: CDR1 SGHRS and CDR2 YFSETQ. The CDR3 runs to 13 residues. The ends were cut back, 0 bases at V and 10 bases at J, with 11 bases in the middle. CDR3 region: CASSLDQFGEQFF. DNA of the CDR3: TGCGCCAGCAGCTTGGATCAGTTCGGGGAGCAGTTCTTC.

This clonotype was detected many times. The rearrangement joins TRBV12-3 or TRBV12-4 to TRBJ1-4; no clear D gene. The CDR3 totals 14 residues. V was cut by 5 bases and J by 0 bases, with 7 bases left in between. CDR3 sequence (DNA): TGTGCCAGCAGTACCGGATCAACTAATGAAAAACTGTTTTTT. It yields the protein CASSTGSTNEKLFF.

In this sample, this clonotype turned up many times. J is TRBJ2-1 and V is TRBV5-1; possible D gene TRBD1, 5 bases. The V end was cut by 1 base, the J end by 12 bases, with 14 bases between. Per the germline V gene, CDR1 is SGHRS and CDR2 is YFSETQ. The CDR3 has 13 amino acids. CDR3 sequence reads: CASSLLQVERQFF. The CDR3 region has the DNA TGCGCCAGCAGCTTGTTACAGGTCGAGAGGCAGTTCTTC.

This clonotype was counted many times. The chain uses TRBV7-2 and TRBJ1-5; the D gene is possibly TRBD1 (5 bases). CDR1 SGHTA and CDR2 FQGNSA come from the germline V gene. This CDR3 has 15 amino acids. The V and J ends lost 3 bases and 2 bases respectively, with 11 bases between them. Here the CDR3 DNA reads TGTGCCAGCAGCTTGGAGGGGCTAGGCAATCAGCCCCAGCATTTT. Its translation is CASSLEGLGNQPQHF.